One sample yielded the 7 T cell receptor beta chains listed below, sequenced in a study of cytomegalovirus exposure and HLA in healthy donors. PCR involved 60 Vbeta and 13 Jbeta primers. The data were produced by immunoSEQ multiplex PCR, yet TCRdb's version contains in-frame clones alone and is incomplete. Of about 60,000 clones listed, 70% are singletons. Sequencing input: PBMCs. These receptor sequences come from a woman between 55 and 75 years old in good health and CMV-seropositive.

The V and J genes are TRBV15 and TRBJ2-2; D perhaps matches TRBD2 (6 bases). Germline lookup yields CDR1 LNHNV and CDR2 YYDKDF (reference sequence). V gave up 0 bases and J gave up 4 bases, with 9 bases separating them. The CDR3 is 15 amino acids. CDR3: CATSRELGGTGELFF. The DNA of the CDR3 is TGTGCCACCAGCAGAGAACTGGGGGGCACCGGGGAGCTGTTTTTT.

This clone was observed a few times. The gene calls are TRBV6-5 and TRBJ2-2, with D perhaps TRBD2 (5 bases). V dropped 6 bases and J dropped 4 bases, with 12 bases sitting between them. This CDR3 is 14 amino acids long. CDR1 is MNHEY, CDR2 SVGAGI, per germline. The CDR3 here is CASRRARSTGELFF. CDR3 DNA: TGTGCCAGCAGGAGGGCGAGGAGCACCGGGGAGCTGTTTTTT.

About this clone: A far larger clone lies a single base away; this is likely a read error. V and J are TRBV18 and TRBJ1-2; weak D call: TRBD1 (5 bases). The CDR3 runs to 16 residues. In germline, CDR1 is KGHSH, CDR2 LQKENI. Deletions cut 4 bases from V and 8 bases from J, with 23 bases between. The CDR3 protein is CASSLIQDNRMSGYTF. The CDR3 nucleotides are TGTGCCAGCTCACTAATCCAGGACAACAGAATGTCCGGCTACACCTTC.

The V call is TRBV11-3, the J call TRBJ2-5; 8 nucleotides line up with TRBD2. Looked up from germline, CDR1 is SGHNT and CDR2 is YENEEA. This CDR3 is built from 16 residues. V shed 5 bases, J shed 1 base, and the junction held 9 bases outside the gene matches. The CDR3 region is CASSPVGGGGQETQYF. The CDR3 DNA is TGTGCCAGCAGCCCGGTCGGGGGGGGCGGCCAAGAGACCCAGTACTTC. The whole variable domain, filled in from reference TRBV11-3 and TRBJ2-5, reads EAGVVQSPRYKIIEKKQPVAFWCNPISGHNTLYWYLQNLGQGPELLIRYENEEAVDDSQLPKDRFSAERLKGVDSTLKIQPAELGDSAVYLCASSPVGGGGQETQYFGPGTRLLVL.

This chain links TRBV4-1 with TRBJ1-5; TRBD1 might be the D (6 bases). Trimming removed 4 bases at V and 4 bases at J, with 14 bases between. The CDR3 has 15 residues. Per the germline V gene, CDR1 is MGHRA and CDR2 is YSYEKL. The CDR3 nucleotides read TGCGCCAGCAGCCTGCCGACAGGTCCGAATCAGCCCCAGCATTTT. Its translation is CASSLPTGPNQPQHF.

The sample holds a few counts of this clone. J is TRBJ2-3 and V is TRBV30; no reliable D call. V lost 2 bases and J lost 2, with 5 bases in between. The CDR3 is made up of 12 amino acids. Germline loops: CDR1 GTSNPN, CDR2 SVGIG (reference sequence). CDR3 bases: TGTGCCTGGAGTCCCCTCACAGATACGCAGTATTTT. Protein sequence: CAWSPLTDTQYF.

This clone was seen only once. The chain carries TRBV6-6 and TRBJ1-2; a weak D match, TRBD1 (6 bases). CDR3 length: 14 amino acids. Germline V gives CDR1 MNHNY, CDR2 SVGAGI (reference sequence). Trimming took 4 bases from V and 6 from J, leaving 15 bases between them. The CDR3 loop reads CASSLGEGVNGYTF. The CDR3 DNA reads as TGTGCCAGCAGTTTGGGGGAGGGGGTTAATGGCTACACCTTC.